This T cell receptor beta chain is drawn from a study of T cell responses to AZD1222 COVID-19 vaccine (dated by TCRdb to about 2021). About the investigation overall: AZD1222 recipients with second doses at about 4 weeks or about 12 weeks were pooled, because spike-specific TCR depth and breadth did not differ between schedules. A total of roughly 240 trial participants underwent TCR sequencing, of whom nearly 210 received two doses of AZD1222 and around 26 received two doses of the MenACWY control vaccine. Trial participants were enrolled by age into 18-55, 56-69 and 70-plus year subgroups, with roughly 160, 29 and 62 TCR-sequenced participants respectively.

What the research found in general, with its limitations: The 56-69-year group was small, and its depth increase did not reach significance, likely because of low power. Because no day 14 peak-response samples were available, repertoires were characterized only after the peak T cell response. Epitopes outside the regions mutated in the B.1.351 and B.1.1.7 variants were reportedly recognized by nearly half of the unique spike-specific TCRs. Spike-specific TCR breadth and depth rose significantly after two AZD1222 doses compared with day 0 and with MenACWY recipients. Only five or six AZD1222 recipients were SARS-CoV-2 seropositive at baseline, limiting conclusions about previously exposed vaccinees. Most participants were white British and females outnumbered males, and the authors suggested that clonal diversity may have been underestimated. CD4 TCRs associated with the vaccine covered the entire spike protein, and the dominant responses were in regions 160-218 and 743-854.

The sample's time point label, in plain terms: baseline before first vaccination. Vaccinee samples were obtained from the UK trials COV001 and COV002, which included a single-blind randomized controlled phase 2/3 trial of AZD1222 (ChAdOx1 nCoV-19) in healthy adults. For TCRbeta chain sequencing, PBMC samples from trial participants were taken at day 0 and at day 28 after the second dose. To note about this clone: The antigen it binds to is not known. Within one base of it there is no much larger clone, and no base qualities were kept.

The CDR3 regions of human TCRbeta chains were analyzed by immunosequencing. Turning to the authors' computational methods: Repertoire TCRs were checked for matches against a reference library of SARS-CoV-2-specific TCRs that had been generated using the MIRA antigen-specificity platform. Breadth was defined as the fraction of unique TCRs that were SARS-CoV-2-associated, and depth was defined as the fraction of total T cells that were SARS-CoV-2-associated. Using the MIRA data, each spike-specific TCR was assigned both to the spike region to which the TCR was reactive and to a CD4 or CD8 class. Log10-transformed breadth and depth values were compared by one-way ANOVA with Sidak's multiple comparisons tests. TCRdb re-hosts the immuneACCESS table, in-frame sequences only. Its copies lack some clones; in the studies checked, an unresolved V gene accounts for under half of them, and the cause for the rest is not known. Clonal size and the V and J genes are those of that table, whereas D and trimming came from the DNA. Present in this sample are roughly 99,000 clones, 89% of which were seen just once. The ten largest account for 5.5% to 8.5% of the sample.

From the germline V gene, CDR1 is SGHTA and CDR2 is FQGNSA. Trimming takes 2 bases off V and 1 base off J; junction bases not matched to a gene: 1. Its CDR3 holds 15 amino acids, cysteine through phenylalanine. The CDR3 DNA has 45 bases and is translated from base 1. Specimen: peripheral blood, collected on day 0 of AZD1222 vaccination. The V and J genes are TRBV7-2 and TRBJ1-4, and TRBD1 matches 7 of the central bases. The source of this sequence is an adult in good health. The bases read TGTGCCAGCAGCTTAAGGGGGCGAACTAATGAAAAACTGTTTTTT. Translated, it reads CASSLRGRTNEKLFF.